This T cell receptor beta chain was captured by sequencing in a study of T cell responses to AZD1222 COVID-19 vaccine. Study overall: Second-dose schedules of about 4 or about 12 weeks were combined. Regarding the study as a whole: Repertoire samples came only from after the peak T cell response. Clonal diversity was possibly underestimated, and white British individuals and females predominated among donors. An increase in Spike-specific TCR breadth and depth was observed after two AZD1222 doses.

About this clone itself: As yet, its antigen is unknown.

TCRdb keeps only in-frame clones here, not all; method: immunoSEQ multiplex PCR. The table lists about 120,000 clones, around nine tenths of them singletons. This CDR3 contains 13 residues. The germline gives CDR1 LGHNA, CDR2 YSLEER. V lost 5 bases, J lost 5 bases, and 10 bases lay in between. The sequencing here drew on peripheral blood, taken on day 0 of AZD1222 vaccination. This TCR came from an adult in good health. The V call is TRBV4-3, the J call TRBJ2-1; D unclear. The CDR3 loop reads CASSGQVNNEQFF. Here the CDR3 DNA reads TGCGCCAGCAGCGGGCAAGTTAACAATGAGCAGTTCTTC.